This T cell receptor (beta chain) was sequenced in a study of blood T cell repertoires in COVID-19. Across the whole study: The United States, Italy and Spain supplied acute and convalescent COVID-19 samples. PBMCs, B-cell-depleted T cells, or T cells were the source of the cDNA or gDNA that made up the material.

Sequencing was performed with immunoSEQ multiplex PCR; in TCRdb, only in-frame clones are kept and a portion is missing. The sample shows about 200,000 clones, 82% of them seen only once. The CDR3 consists of 14 residues. Germline V lookup: CDR1 SGHTA, CDR2 FQGNSA. Trimming stripped 2 bases from V and 7 bases from J, with 14 bases between. Individuals drawn from around 24 US areas were roughly 18 to 95 years old. Symptom resolution, clearance, or two negative PCRs marked the recovered donors of Cohort 3. The chain carries TRBV7-2 and TRBJ1-1; D not resolved. The material sequenced was PBMCs or T cells enriched from blood (not recorded which). This receptor was taken from a man in his forties or fifties who had recovered from COVID-19. CDR3 nucleotide sequence: TGTGCCAGCAGCTTACACGGGTCCCCTCTTGAAGCTTTCTTT. Amino acid sequence: CASSLHGSPLEAFF.